The clone carrying this T cell receptor beta chain was observed a handful of times. Antigen specificity is unknown. CDR1 and CDR2 (germline): SNHLY, FYNNEI. V was pared by 2 bases and J by 3 bases, with 15 bases between. This CDR3 comprises 16 residues. These data belong to a study of somatic mutations in cytotoxic T cells in rheumatoid arthritis. Study at large: Certain T-cell populations stained with V beta antibodies were FACS-sorted to nearly 100% purity, and V beta1+ cells were TCRB-sequenced. Study-wide results and caveats: Healthy controls did not share the age-linked increase in CD8+ clonality seen in rheumatoid arthritis patients. Per patient, the largest CD8+ clone was found to exceed 20% of CD8+ cells in about an eighth of the roughly 65 cases.

Of the blood donors acting as healthy controls, 55% were female, and their median age was approximately 50 years (range roughly 20-80). This table comes from immunoSEQ multiplex PCR, and its TCRdb copy is limited to in-frame clones, with some not included. Among about 20,000 clones listed, roughly nine tenths were seen once. This TCR was sampled from a man in his forties in good health. The chain links TRBV2 to TRBJ2-3, with a possible D match to TRBD2 (5 bases). The specimen was CD8+ T cells sorted from blood. The CDR3 is CASSETLAIGTDTQYF. In DNA, the CDR3 is TGTGCCAGCAGTGAAACGTTAGCGATCGGAACAGATACGCAGTATTTT.